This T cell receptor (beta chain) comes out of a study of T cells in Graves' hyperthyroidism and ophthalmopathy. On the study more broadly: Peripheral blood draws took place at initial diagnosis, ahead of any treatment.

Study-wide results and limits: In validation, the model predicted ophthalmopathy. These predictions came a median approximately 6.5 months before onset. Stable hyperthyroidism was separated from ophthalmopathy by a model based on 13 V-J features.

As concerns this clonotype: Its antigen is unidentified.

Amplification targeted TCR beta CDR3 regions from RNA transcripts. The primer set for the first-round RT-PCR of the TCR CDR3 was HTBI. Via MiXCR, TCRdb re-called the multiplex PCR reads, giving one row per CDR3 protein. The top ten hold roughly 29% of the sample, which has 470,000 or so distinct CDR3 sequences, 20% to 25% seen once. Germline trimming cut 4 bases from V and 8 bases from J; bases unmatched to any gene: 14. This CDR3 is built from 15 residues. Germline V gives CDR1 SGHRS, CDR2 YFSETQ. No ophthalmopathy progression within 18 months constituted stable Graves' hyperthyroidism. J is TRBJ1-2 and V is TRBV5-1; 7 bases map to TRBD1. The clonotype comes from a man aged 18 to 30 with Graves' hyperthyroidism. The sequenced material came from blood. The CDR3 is CASSPRTGPLRGYTF. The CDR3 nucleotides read TGCGCCAGCAGCCCCAGGACAGGTCCCCTTCGGGGCTACACCTTC.